This is a list of T cell receptor beta chains from one sample in a study of graft-versus-host responses after intestinal transplantation. This table comes from immunoSEQ multiplex PCR, and its TCRdb copy is limited to in-frame clones, with some not included. Among under 25,000 clones, 86% were seen once, and the ten largest hold around 8.9%. Sequences were derived from PBMCs, sampled 220 to 240 days after intestinal transplant. These receptors all stem from a human patient who received an intestinal transplant, so some T cells may come from the graft donor. CDR3s include the opening cysteine and the closing phenylalanine or tryptophan. Fields, in order: J gene, D gene, clone size, V gene, CDR3 length, CDR3 protein, CDR3 DNA. The D gene is left open where the match is weak. Clone sizes are given selectively: once, few, many, or a class where the clone is expanded.

J: TRBJ1-3; D: TRBD1; size: few; V: TRBV4-2; length: 18; CDR3: CASSQDSGQGAFGNTIYF; DNA: TGTGCCAGCAGCCAAGATAGTGGACAGGGGGCATTTGGAAACACCATATATTTT
J: TRBJ2-3; D: TRBD2; size: .; V: TRBV10-3; length: 16; CDR3: CAISESSGGAVDTQYF; DNA: TGTGCCATCAGTGAGTCCAGCGGGGGGGCGGTGGATACGCAGTATTTT
J: TRBJ1-5; D: TRBD1; size: .; V: TRBV19; length: 14; CDR3: CATAQQGINQPQHF; DNA: TGTGCCACTGCCCAACAGGGGATCAATCAGCCCCAGCATTTT
J: TRBJ1-2; D: .; size: .; V: TRBV5-6; length: 14; CDR3: CASSFGQEPYGYTF; DNA: TGTGCCAGCAGCTTTGGTCAGGAACCCTATGGCTACACCTTC
J: TRBJ2-5; D: .; size: .; V: TRBV11-3; length: 13; CDR3: CASSFGAAETQYF; DNA: TGTGCCAGCAGCTTTGGGGCCGCGGAGACCCAGTACTTC
J: TRBJ1-2; D: .; size: .; V: TRBV11-2; length: 14; CDR3: CASSLAGGRGGYTF; DNA: TGTGCCAGCAGCTTAGCTGGAGGGAGGGGTGGCTACACCTTC
J: TRBJ1-4; D: TRBD1; size: .; V: TRBV30; length: 12; CDR3: CAWIGGQGKLFF; DNA: TGTGCCTGGATCGGGGGACAGGGGAAACTGTTTTTT
J: TRBJ2-7; D: .; size: .; V: TRBV6-1; length: 19; CDR3: CASSDTGQKPISGFYEQYF; DNA: TGTGCCAGCAGTGATACGGGGCAGAAACCTATCTCGGGGTTTTACGAGCAGTACTTC
J: TRBJ1-1; D: .; size: .; V: TRBV11-2; length: 13; CDR3: CASSLDQGTEAFF; DNA: TGTGCCAGCAGCTTAGATCAGGGAACTGAAGCTTTCTTT
J: TRBJ1-2; D: .; size: .; V: TRBV5-1; length: 13; CDR3: CASSLDAEYGYTF; DNA: TGCGCCAGCAGCTTGGATGCAGAGTATGGCTACACCTTC
J: TRBJ2-1; D: TRBD2; size: .; V: TRBV4-1; length: 16; CDR3: CASSTLAGASYNEQFF; DNA: TGCGCCAGCAGCACCCTAGCGGGGGCTTCCTACAATGAGCAGTTCTTC
J: TRBJ2-7; D: TRBD1; size: .; V: TRBV27; length: 15; CDR3: CASSPGGMMVYEQYF; DNA: TGTGCCAGCAGTCCAGGGGGCATGATGGTCTACGAGCAGTACTTC
J: TRBJ1-2; D: .; size: .; V: TRBV13; length: 14; CDR3: CASSLGLMGDGYTF; DNA: TGTGCCAGCAGCTTAGGCCTTATGGGGGATGGCTACACCTTC
J: TRBJ2-7; D: .; size: .; V: TRBV5-1; length: 15; CDR3: CASSSAAGPTYEQYF; DNA: TGCGCCAGCAGCTCGGCAGCAGGTCCAACCTACGAGCAGTACTTC
J: TRBJ1-5; D: .; size: .; V: TRBV6-1; length: 17; CDR3: CASSGEFGTSSNQPQHF; DNA: TGTGCCAGCAGTGGGGAGTTCGGGACAAGTAGCAATCAGCCCCAGCATTTT
J: TRBJ2-3; D: .; size: .; V: TRBV28; length: 13; CDR3: CASTLGGPDTQYF; DNA: TGTGCCAGCACCCTGGGGGGTCCCGATACGCAGTATTTT
J: TRBJ1-2; D: .; size: .; V: TRBV12-2; length: 16; CDR3: CASRVRETRKTYGYTF; DNA: TGTGCAAGTCGCGTGCGGGAGACACGAAAGACCTATGGCTACACCTTC
J: TRBJ2-7; D: .; size: .; V: TRBV7-8; length: 14; CDR3: CASSHTQVDYEQYF; DNA: TGTGCCAGCAGCCACACACAGGTGGACTACGAGCAGTACTTC
J: TRBJ1-2; D: .; size: .; V: TRBV30; length: 12; CDR3: CAWTGQAEGYTF; DNA: TGTGCCTGGACAGGGCAGGCGGAAGGCTACACCTTC
J: TRBJ2-5; D: TRBD2; size: .; V: TRBV7-6; length: 17; CDR3: CASSPGLAGVGGETQYF; DNA: TGTGCCAGCAGCCCGGGACTAGCGGGGGTTGGCGGGGAGACCCAGTACTTC
J: TRBJ1-6; D: TRBD1; size: .; V: TRBV4-1; length: 16; CDR3: CASSQEAQGDNSPLHF; DNA: TGCGCCAGCAGCCAAGAGGCGCAGGGGGATAATTCACCCCTCCACTTT
J: TRBJ1-4; D: .; size: few; V: TRBV14; length: 15; CDR3: CASSQGSRDREKLFF; DNA: TGTGCCAGCAGCCAAGGGTCAAGGGATAGAGAAAAACTGTTTTTT
J: TRBJ1-2; D: .; size: .; V: TRBV4-1; length: 16; CDR3: CASSQLPGETSYGYTF; DNA: TGCGCCAGCAGCCAACTTCCGGGAGAAACGAGCTATGGCTACACCTTC
J: TRBJ2-5; D: .; size: .; V: TRBV10-3; length: 13; CDR3: CAISEQGSETQYF; DNA: TGTGCCATCAGTGAACAGGGTTCGGAGACCCAGTACTTC
J: TRBJ2-7; D: .; size: .; V: TRBV5-1; length: 13; CDR3: CASGEGPSTEQYF; DNA: TGCGCCAGTGGGGAAGGTCCGTCTACCGAGCAGTACTTC
J: TRBJ1-3; D: .; size: .; V: TRBV19; length: 15; CDR3: CASLAGGFSGNTIYF; DNA: TGTGCCAGCCTAGCGGGGGGCTTTTCTGGAAACACCATATATTTT
J: TRBJ2-7; D: .; size: few; V: TRBV27; length: 15; CDR3: CASSLQGGGPYEQYF; DNA: TGTGCCAGCAGTTTACAAGGGGGAGGACCCTACGAGCAGTACTTC
J: TRBJ1-4; D: .; size: few; V: TRBV19; length: 17; CDR3: CASSIDLGGLSKEKLFF; DNA: TGTGCCAGTAGTATAGATCTTGGGGGCCTAAGCAAGGAAAAACTGTTTTTT
J: TRBJ1-2; D: .; size: .; V: TRBV5-1; length: 13; CDR3: CASSLGTAYGYTF; DNA: TGCGCCAGCAGCTTGGGAACGGCCTATGGCTACACCTTC
J: TRBJ2-3; D: TRBD2; size: .; V: TRBV9; length: 15; CDR3: CASSGTSGGTDTQYF; DNA: TGTGCCAGCAGCGGGACTAGCGGGGGCACAGATACGCAGTATTTT
J: TRBJ2-3; D: TRBD2; size: .; V: TRBV5-4; length: 16; CDR3: CASSLGLAGGPDTQYF; DNA: TGTGCCAGCAGCTTGGGACTAGCGGGGGGGCCAGATACGCAGTATTTT
J: TRBJ2-7; D: TRBD2; size: few; V: TRBV4-1; length: 16; CDR3: CASSQDELAGGREQYF; DNA: TGCGCCAGCAGCCAAGATGAATTAGCGGGGGGGCGGGAGCAGTACTTC
J: TRBJ1-2; D: .; size: .; V: TRBV18; length: 16; CDR3: CASSPFNGENGDGYTF; DNA: TGTGCCAGCTCACCATTTAATGGGGAGAACGGGGATGGCTACACCTTC
J: TRBJ2-1; D: TRBD2; size: few; V: TRBV11-2; length: 20; CDR3: CASSLDGLAGGTVLYNEQFF; DNA: TGTGCCAGCAGCTTAGACGGCCTAGCGGGGGGCACGGTACTTTACAATGAGCAGTTCTTC
J: TRBJ2-7; D: .; size: .; V: TRBV7-2; length: 13; CDR3: CASSLGTTYEQYF; DNA: TGTGCCAGCAGCTTAGGGACAACCTACGAGCAGTACTTC
J: TRBJ2-7; D: TRBD2; size: .; V: TRBV10-2; length: 13; CDR3: CASSTGLAYEQYF; DNA: TGCGCCAGCAGTACCGGACTAGCCTACGAGCAGTACTTC
J: TRBJ1-2; D: .; size: .; V: TRBV6-1; length: 15; CDR3: CASSSSGALVYGYTF; DNA: TGTGCCAGCAGTAGTTCTGGGGCTCTAGTCTATGGCTACACCTTC
J: TRBJ2-2; D: .; size: .; V: TRBV6-4; length: 14; CDR3: CASSDSDNTGELFF; DNA: TGTGCCAGCAGTGACTCGGACAACACCGGGGAGCTGTTTTTT
J: TRBJ1-2; D: .; size: .; V: TRBV5-6; length: 14; CDR3: CASNTGDGRIGYTF; DNA: TGTGCCAGCAACACAGGCGACGGGAGGATAGGGTACACCTTC
J: TRBJ2-1; D: TRBD2; size: .; V: TRBV6-5; length: 15; CDR3: CASSSFAGGYNEQFF; DNA: TGTGCCAGCAGTAGCTTTGCGGGGGGCTACAATGAGCAGTTCTTC
J: TRBJ2-7; D: TRBD1; size: .; V: TRBV9; length: 15; CDR3: CASSVGQGYSYEQYF; DNA: TGTGCCAGCAGCGTAGGACAGGGGTACTCCTACGAGCAGTACTTC
J: TRBJ2-1; D: TRBD2; size: .; V: TRBV6-4; length: 15; CDR3: CASSPGRGGAGEQFF; DNA: TGTGCCAGCAGCCCTGGTCGCGGGGGGGCCGGTGAGCAGTTCTTC
J: TRBJ1-1; D: TRBD1; size: .; V: TRBV14; length: 14; CDR3: CASSPKGAFTEAFF; DNA: TGTGCCAGCAGCCCAAAGGGGGCCTTCACTGAAGCTTTCTTT
J: TRBJ2-2; D: TRBD2; size: .; V: TRBV5-5; length: 17; CDR3: CASTRLLAGPNTGELFF; DNA: TGTGCCAGCACCCGACTACTAGCGGGACCGAACACCGGGGAGCTGTTTTTT
J: TRBJ1-3; D: .; size: once; V: TRBV7-8; length: 14; CDR3: CASSLSSTGNTIYF; DNA: TGTGCCAGCAGCTTAAGTTCAACTGGAAACACCATATATTTT
J: TRBJ2-7; D: TRBD1; size: .; V: TRBV7-9; length: 12; CDR3: CASSPGTGFTYF; DNA: TGTGCCAGCAGCCCCGGGACAGGGTTTACGTACTTC
J: TRBJ1-5; D: .; size: .; V: TRBV6-7; length: 15; CDR3: CASRPPGLHNQPQHF; DNA: TGTGCCAGCAGACCCCCGGGACTGCACAATCAGCCCCAGCATTTT
J: TRBJ2-7; D: TRBD1; size: .; V: TRBV4-1; length: 15; CDR3: CASSQGTGTLREQYF; DNA: TGCGCCAGCAGCCAAGGGACAGGGACTTTGAGGGAGCAGTACTTC
J: TRBJ1-5; D: .; size: .; V: TRBV19; length: 13; CDR3: CASSMSPYQPQHF; DNA: TGTGCCAGTAGTATGTCTCCATATCAGCCCCAGCATTTT